Shown below are 16 T cell receptor beta chains from a single sample sequenced in a study of shared clonotypes between healthy human individuals (dated by TCRdb to the early 2020s). CD8 naive samples consisted of CD45RO-negative cells that were positively selected for CCR7, yielding a CD45RA+CCR7+ population without TemRA cells. Libraries were built with the immunoSEQ multiplex PCR assay. TCRdb carries this immuneACCESS record with in-frame sequences only. Its versions omit some clonotypes, under half of them owing to an unresolved V gene in the studies checked, with the rest unexplained. The sample table holds about 2 million clones, of which about 95% were seen once. The ten largest clones add up to less than 1.5% of the sample. The source material was naive CD8+ T cells sorted from blood. The cell subset or site label of this sample denotes: CD45RA+CCR7+. The receptors derive from a man aged 18 to 30 in good health.

On this clone itself: Within the sample, other DNA sequences also encode this same CDR3. The chain carries TRBV13 and TRBJ2-1; the D is unclear. The CDR3 has 13 residues. Germline CDR1 reads PRHDT; CDR2 reads FYEKMQ (reference sequence). Between the trimmed V and J ends, which lost 4 bases and 5 bases, there was a span of 9 bases. This CDR3 is CASSSGLDNEQFF. The DNA for the CDR3 is TGTGCCAGCAGCTCCGGGCTGGACAATGAGCAGTTCTTC. Complete variable domain (other parts from reference TRBV13 and TRBJ2-1): AAGVIQSPRHLIKEKRETATLKCYPIPRHDTVYWYQQGPGQDPQFLISFYEKMQSDKGSIPDRFSAQQFSDYHSELNMSSLELGDSALYFCASSSGLDNEQFFGPGTRLTVL.

Comment on this clone: A junction end diverges from the germline sequence, so it may reflect a read error. The chain uses TRBV5-4 and TRBJ1-1; D unclear. Germline assignment: CDR1 SGHNT and CDR2 YYREEE (reference sequence). The CDR3 runs to 13 residues. Here the CDR3 reads CASSQIMNTEAFF. In DNA form, the CDR3 reads TGCGCCAGCAGCCAAATCATGAACACTGAAGCTTTCTTT. Full variable domain (missing parts from reference TRBV5-4 and TRBJ1-1): ETGVTQSPTHLIKTRGQQVTLRCSSQSGHNTVSWYQQALGQGPQFIFQYYREEENGRGNFPPRFSGLQFPNYSSELNVNALELDDSALYLCASSQIMNTEAFFGQGTRLTVV.

The chain joins TRBV9 to TRBJ2-4; TRBD1 is a possible D gene (6 bases). Germline V gives CDR1 SGDLS, CDR2 YYNGEE. The CDR3 is 16 amino acids. V was trimmed by 5 bases and J by 3 bases, leaving 18 bases between them. This CDR3 reads CASSKLWGQDKNIQYF. CDR3 DNA: TGTGCCAGCAGTAAACTGTGGGGGCAAGACAAAAACATTCAGTACTTC.

Turning to this clone: Germline is not matched at one junction end, which may reflect a read error. This sequence joins TRBV6-1 and TRBJ2-3; either TRBD1 or TRBD2 may supply D (5 bases each). Germline CDR1 is MNHNS and CDR2 is SASEGT. This CDR3 has 16 residues. The CDR3 region is CASSEGVKRHTDTQYF. The CDR3 coding sequence is TGTGCCAGCAGCGAAGGGGTGAAGCGGCACACAGATACGCAGTATTTT.

The gene calls are TRBV15 and TRBJ1-1; D remains ambiguous. This CDR3 contains 15 residues. The V end lost 0 bases, the J end lost 0 bases, and 8 bases lay between the germline ends. Germline V lookup: CDR1 LNHNV, CDR2 YYDKDF (reference sequence). In DNA form, the CDR3 reads TGTGCCACCAGCAGAGATCCGATCCTGAACACTGAAGCTTTCTTT. It is translated as CATSRDPILNTEAFF.

The chain combines TRBV5-1 with TRBJ2-5, with 9 bases identical to TRBD2. Unmatched junction bases numbered 4, after V lost 0 bases and J lost 1 base. The germline V gene has CDR1 SGHRS and CDR2 YFSETQ. The CDR3 sequence is 16 residues long. CDR3 protein: CASSLVTSGLQETQYF. The DNA for the CDR3 is TGCGCCAGCAGCTTGGTGACTAGCGGACTCCAAGAGACCCAGTACTTC.

About this clone: The sample carries other DNA sequences with the same CDR3. The chain is built from TRBV7-9 and TRBJ2-7; D not resolved. The CDR3 loop spans 13 amino acids. V was trimmed by 1 base and J by 5 bases, leaving 9 bases between them. Germline values: CDR1 SEHNR, CDR2 FQNEAQ (reference sequence). The CDR3 nucleotides read TGTGCCAGCAGCTTAGGTTTGGCAAACGAGCAGTACTTC. This encodes CASSLGLANEQYF.

This clone appeared a single time. Other nucleotide sequences from this sample produce the same CDR3. The CDR3 DNA is TGTGCCAGCAGCGCCGGGACAGGGGGAAGCTACGAGCAGTACTTC. Translation: CASSAGTGGSYEQYF. The rearrangement uses TRBV9 and TRBJ2-7; 11 bases agree with TRBD1. The CDR3 contains 15 residues. CDR1 is SGDLS and CDR2 is YYNGEE in the germline V gene. V shed 3 bases, J shed 3 bases, and the junction held 5 bases outside the gene matches. Together with reference TRBV9 and TRBJ2-7, the CDR3 gives the full variable domain: DSGVTQTPKHLITATGQRVTLRCSPRSGDLSVYWYQQSLDQGLQFLIQYYNGEERAKGNILERFSAQQFPDLHSELNLSSLELGDSALYFCASSAGTGGSYEQYFGPGTRLTVT.

The CDR3 loop reads CASSFTSNEQFF. In DNA form, the CDR3 reads TGTGCCAGCAGCTTCACAAGTAATGAGCAGTTCTTC. V is TRBV5-4 and J is TRBJ2-1; D unresolved. The CDR3 has 12 amino acids. Trimming pared 2 bases from V and 7 bases from J, leaving 7 bases between. From germline, CDR1 is SGHNT and CDR2 YYREEE (reference sequence).

The chain couples TRBV13 to TRBJ2-7, with D tentatively TRBD1 (5 bases). V lost 6 bases and J lost 3, with 12 bases in between. CDR1 and CDR2 (germline): PRHDT, FYEKMQ (reference sequence). This CDR3 comprises 13 residues. CDR3 loop: CASSEGADYEQYF. CDR3 sequence (DNA): TGTGCCAGCAGTGAAGGGGCAGACTACGAGCAGTACTTC.

The J gene is TRBJ2-2, the V gene TRBV5-1; 9 nucleotides align to TRBD1. The J segment lost 3 bases and the V segment lost 4 bases, leaving 7 bases of the junction unmatched. There are 16 residues in the CDR3. Germline CDR1 and CDR2: SGHRS and YFSETQ. CDR3: CASSLQGAGDTGELFF. The CDR3 DNA reads TGCGCCAGCAGCCTACAGGGGGCAGGGGACACCGGGGAGCTGTTTTTT.

This clone came up a few times. The chain employs TRBV15 and TRBJ2-5; TRBD2 matches 9 bases. The V segment lost 1 base and the J segment 4 bases; nucleotides outside the gene matches: 7. Germline lookup yields CDR1 LNHNV and CDR2 YYDKDF (reference sequence). The CDR3 loop spans 16 amino acids. The DNA for the CDR3 is TGTGCCACCAGCAGAGTACCAGCGGGAGGTCGAGAGACCCAGTACTTC. It encodes CATSRVPAGGRETQYF.

The chain's CDR3 is CASSEYNGHPTGNEQYF. CDR3 DNA sequence: TGTGCCAGCAGTGAATATAATGGGCACCCCACAGGCAACGAGCAGTACTTC. The genes are TRBV25-1 and TRBJ2-7; TRBD1 is a possible D gene (5 bases). The CDR3 spans 17 residues. V gave up 0 bases and J gave up 5 bases, with 20 bases separating them. Germline CDR1 and CDR2: MGHDK and SYGVNS.

This clone was seen only once. The V and J genes are TRBV14 and TRBJ2-7; D assignment may be TRBD1 or TRBD2 (5 bases each). The germline V and J ends were trimmed by 4 bases and 0 bases, with 22 bases remaining between them. CDR3 size: 18 residues. CDR1 and CDR2 (germline): SGHDN, FVKESK. CDR3 nucleotide sequence: TGTGCCAGCAGCCCTTTCACGACCGGGACGCTGAGCTCCTACGAGCAGTACTTC. This encodes CASSPFTTGTLSSYEQYF.

The chain employs TRBV5-1 and TRBJ2-2; D is unresolved. There are 15 residues in the CDR3. Germline CDR1 SGHRS, CDR2 YFSETQ. Trimming removed 0 bases at V and 6 bases at J, with 12 bases between. CDR3 amino acids: CASSLAGRVPGELFF. The CDR3 DNA follows: TGCGCCAGCAGCTTGGCCGGAAGGGTGCCCGGGGAGCTGTTTTTT.

This clone appeared a single time. The rearrangement uses TRBV2 and TRBJ1-5, with D possibly TRBD1 on 6 matching bases. Germline CDR1 and CDR2: SNHLY and FYNNEI. The CDR3 totals 13 residues. V gave up 5 bases and J gave up 7 bases, with 12 bases separating them. The CDR3 DNA reads as TGTGCCAGCAGTTCAGGGGACGGACAGCCCCAGCATTTT. Translating it yields CASSSGDGQPQHF.